The 27 T cell receptor beta chains reported below all come from one sample, sequenced in a study of control samples from healthy donors and cancer patients. Produced via immunoSEQ multiplex PCR; TCRdb's table is partial and in-frame only. The sample carries 150,000 to 200,000 clones, roughly 94% recorded once. Sequencing was carried out using blood. Every receptor here comes from a woman aged 18-29 years in good health.

The gene calls are TRBV5-1 and TRBJ2-4; a possible D gene is TRBD2 (5 bases). V shed 0 bases and J shed 3 bases, with 10 bases lying between them. Germline assignment: CDR1 SGHRS and CDR2 YFSETQ. The CDR3 length is 15 residues. CDR3 nucleotides: TGCGCCAGCAGCTTGGGTCTGGGAGTCAAAAACATTCAGTACTTC. It translates to CASSLGLGVKNIQYF.

The gene calls are TRBV2 and TRBJ1-4; tentatively, D is TRBD1 (5 bases). Germline CDR1 SNHLY, CDR2 FYNNEI. Trimming left V 7 bases short and J 8 bases short, with 17 bases between. This CDR3 has 14 residues. In nucleotides, the CDR3 is TGTGCCAGCATTCGATCAGGGTCAGAAGAAAAACTGTTTTTT. It codes for CASIRSGSEEKLFF.

This chain uses TRBV7-9 with TRBJ1-1, with TRBD1 matching over 7 bases. This CDR3 has 13 residues. The germline V gene has CDR1 SEHNR and CDR2 FQNEAQ (reference sequence). V shed 5 bases, J shed 6 bases, and the junction held 6 bases outside the gene matches. The chain's CDR3 is CASSTGVRSEAFF. The DNA for the CDR3 is TGTGCCAGCAGCACAGGGGTCAGGTCTGAAGCTTTCTTT. The full variable domain, rest sourced from reference TRBV7-9 and TRBJ1-1, is DTGVSQNPRHKITKRGQNVTFRCDPISEHNRLYWYRQTLGQGPEFLTYFQNEAQLEKSRLLSDRFSAERPKGSFSTLEIQRTEQGDSAMYLCASSTGVRSEAFFGQGTRLTVV.

This clone has only one observation. The chain has TRBV10-3 and TRBJ1-2; 10 bases line up with TRBD1. This CDR3 spans 16 amino acids. The V gene end was trimmed by 0 bases and the J gene end by 6 bases; junction bases not matched to a gene: 7. CDR1 is ENHRY and CDR2 is SYGVKD in the germline V gene. DNA of the CDR3: TGTGCCATCAGTGAGTCCCGTAAGGGGACAGGGGATGGCTACACCTTC. The encoded protein is CAISESRKGTGDGYTF.

V gene TRBV5-8 combines with J gene TRBJ2-7; weak D call: TRBD1 (5 bases). This CDR3 spans 15 amino acids. Germline V gene data show CDR1 as SGHTS and CDR2 as YDEGEE. Trimming stripped 4 bases from V and 1 base from J, with 15 bases between. DNA of the CDR3: TGTGCCAGCAGCCATCCGACAGCTCTATCCTACGAGCAGTACTTC. Translation gives CASSHPTALSYEQYF.

This chain links TRBV23-1 with TRBJ2-1, with D possibly being TRBD1 (6 bases). TRBV23-1 is marked as an open reading frame, function uncertain. V lost 7 bases to trimming and J lost 2 bases, with 15 bases between them. The CDR3 covers 15 residues. CDR3 sequence (DNA): TGCGCCAGCATGTCAGACAGGAAAACCTACAATGAGCAGTTCTTC. Amino acids: CASMSDRKTYNEQFF.

This clone was seen a single time. The chain couples TRBV4-3 to TRBJ2-7, with TRBD1 identical over 11 bases. Germline trimming cut 0 bases from V and 7 bases from J; bases unmatched to any gene: 8. The germline V gene encodes CDR1 LGHNA and CDR2 YSLEER. This CDR3 spans 16 amino acids. The CDR3, as DNA: TGCGCCAGCAGCCAAGATCAAGGACAGGGGGCAGGGGAGCAGTACTTC. It codes for CASSQDQGQGAGEQYF.

CDR3 DNA sequence: TGTGCCAGTAGTATCTCTACCGGCCGCTATAGCAATCAGCCCCAGCATTTT. It translates to CASSISTGRYSNQPQHF. The V gene is TRBV19, the J gene TRBJ1-5, with D hard to call. This CDR3 has 17 amino acids. Trimming removed 3 bases at V and 0 bases at J, with 15 bases between. The germline V gene encodes CDR1 LNHDA and CDR2 SQIVND (reference sequence).

This clone was recorded only once. The gene calls are TRBV7-9 and TRBJ1-1; no firm D call. CDR1 and CDR2 (germline): SEHNR, FQNEAQ (reference sequence). Trimming pared 5 bases from V and 0 bases from J, leaving 4 bases between. This CDR3 comprises 12 residues. The CDR3 here is CASSTVNTEAFF. The CDR3 region has the DNA TGTGCCAGCAGCACGGTGAACACTGAAGCTTTCTTT.

V usage is TRBV4-2 and J usage is TRBJ2-3; 13 nucleotides agree with TRBD2. Germline values: CDR1 LGHNA, CDR2 YNFKEQ. The CDR3 totals 17 residues. V lost 2 bases, J lost 2 bases, and 4 bases stayed unmatched. This CDR3 is CASSQQLAGGFTDTQYF. The CDR3 nucleotides are TGTGCCAGCAGCCAACAACTAGCGGGGGGGTTCACAGATACGCAGTATTTT.

The V call is TRBV4-2, the J call TRBJ1-1; D is unclear. The germline CDR1 and CDR2 sequences are LGHNA and YNFKEQ. The V and J ends lost 1 base and 1 base respectively, with 7 bases between them. The CDR3 is 14 residues long. The CDR3 coding sequence is TGTGCCAGCAGCCAAGTAGGCCAGAACACTGAAGCTTTCTTT. Amino acids: CASSQVGQNTEAFF.

V gene TRBV4-3 combines with J gene TRBJ2-7; 9 nucleotides match TRBD2. Trimming took 5 bases from V and 5 from J; bases not matched to a gene: 13. The CDR3 contains 16 residues. Germline CDR1 LGHNA, CDR2 YSLEER. The CDR3 DNA sequence: TGCGCCAGCAGCTCAACCCTCCAGGCGGGAGGGAACGAGCAGTACTTC. Translated: CASSSTLQAGGNEQYF.

This chain uses TRBV3-1 (or the pseudogene TRBV3-2) with TRBJ1-1; D not resolved. CDR1 and CDR2 (germline): LGHDT, YNNKEL (reference sequence). The CDR3 is 15 residues long. Trimming took 1 base from V and 1 from J, leaving 10 bases between them. The CDR3 bases are TGTGCCAGCAGCCAAGTTCCCCGGAAGAACACTGAAGCTTTCTTT. It encodes CASSQVPRKNTEAFF.

V gene TRBV27 combines with J gene TRBJ2-1; TRBD2 matches at 8 bases. This CDR3 is built from 15 residues. Germline CDR1 and CDR2: MNHEY and SMNVEV (reference sequence). Trimming took 6 bases from V and 6 from J; bases not matched to a gene: 10. CDR3 amino acids: CASSPGLAKFNEQFF. The CDR3 coding sequence is TGTGCCAGCAGCCCTGGACTAGCCAAATTCAATGAGCAGTTCTTC.

This clone was seen a single time. The chain is built from TRBV4-1 and TRBJ1-5; D perhaps matches TRBD1 (5 bases). The CDR3 has 14 amino acids. Looked up from germline, CDR1 is MGHRA and CDR2 is YSYEKL. Between the trimmed V and J ends, which lost 1 base and 7 bases, there was a span of 11 bases. The CDR3 region has the DNA TGCGCCAGCAGCCAAGGGGAGGGGAGCCAGCCCCAGCATTTT. Protein sequence: CASSQGEGSQPQHF.

This chain connects TRBV11-2 to TRBJ2-7, with D maybe TRBD1 (6 bases). From germline, CDR1 is SGHAT and CDR2 FQNNGV. The V end was cut by 5 bases, the J end by 0 bases, with 11 bases between. The CDR3 sequence is 14 residues long. The CDR3 DNA reads as TGTGCCAGCAGCCATGACAGGTCCTCCTACGAGCAGTACTTC. Amino acid sequence: CASSHDRSSYEQYF.

About this clone itself: Within the sample, other DNA sequences also encode this same CDR3. The chain uses TRBV15 and TRBJ1-5; D is unresolved. CDR1 and CDR2 (germline): LNHNV, YYDKDF (reference sequence). Trimming cost V 3 bases and J 4 bases, with 10 bases left between them. The CDR3 extends over 14 amino acids. The CDR3 loop is CATSRRVGNQPQHF. CDR3 coding DNA: TGTGCCACCAGCAGGCGGGTAGGGAATCAGCCCCAGCATTTT.

This chain joins TRBV11-2 and TRBJ2-1, with 8 nucleotides matching TRBD2. CDR3 length equals 15 residues. Germline trimming cut 5 bases from V and 4 bases from J; bases unmatched to any gene: 7. Per the germline V gene, CDR1 is SGHAT and CDR2 is FQNNGV. CDR3 residues: CASSPSGGLYNEQFF. The CDR3 DNA follows: TGTGCCAGCAGCCCGAGCGGGGGACTTTACAATGAGCAGTTCTTC.

The sample holds one count of this clone. The chain uses TRBV7-8 and TRBJ2-2; D remains ambiguous. Trimming cost V 6 bases and J 7 bases, with 15 bases left between them. There are 14 residues in the CDR3. Germline CDR1 and CDR2: SGHVS and FQNEAQ. The CDR3 nucleotides read TGTGCCAGCAGTCCCCTATTAGAGGTCGGGGAGCTGTTTTTT. Residues: CASSPLLEVGELFF.

CDR3 DNA: TGTGCCAGCCCTAGCTACAGGGGGAATGAAAAACTGTTTTTT. Translation gives CASPSYRGNEKLFF. The chain recombines TRBV28 with TRBJ1-4; 8 nucleotides line up with TRBD1. The CDR3 is made up of 14 amino acids. Germline assignment: CDR1 MDHEN and CDR2 SYDVKM. J lost 5 bases, V lost 8 bases, and 7 bases had no gene match.

The gene calls are TRBV24-1 and TRBJ1-2; 8 positions agree with TRBD1. The CDR3 is made up of 17 amino acids. Trimming took 3 bases from V and 2 from J; bases not matched to a gene: 10. Per germline, CDR1 KGHDR and CDR2 SFDVKD. CDR3 residues: CATSDTSGTGDNYGYTF. The DNA for the CDR3 is TGTGCCACCAGTGATACCTCCGGGACAGGAGACAACTATGGCTACACCTTC.

The chain combines TRBV19 with TRBJ1-2; TRBD1 might be the D (6 bases). Trimming pared 2 bases from V and 1 base from J, leaving 14 bases between. CDR1 is LNHDA, CDR2 SQIVND, per germline (reference sequence). The CDR3 consists of 16 residues. The chain's CDR3 is CASSIPGTQNNYGYTF. CDR3 DNA: TGTGCCAGTAGTATACCCGGGACACAGAATAACTATGGCTACACCTTC.

This chain uses TRBV24-1 with TRBJ2-3, with D tentatively TRBD1 (6 bases). This CDR3 region has 15 residues. V lost 4 bases, J lost 4 bases, and 14 bases lay in between. Germline CDR1 is KGHDR and CDR2 is SFDVKD. CDR3 region: CATSDSRQAADTQYF. In DNA, the CDR3 is TGTGCCACCAGTGACTCCCGACAGGCGGCAGATACGCAGTATTTT.

This chain joins TRBV7-9 and TRBJ1-4, with 7 positions matching TRBD1. V lost 3 bases to trimming and J lost 5 bases; unmatched junction nucleotides: 3. This CDR3 comprises 14 residues. Germline CDR1 SEHNR, CDR2 FQNEAQ (reference sequence). The chain's CDR3 is CASSLTGTNEKLFF. CDR3 coding DNA: TGTGCCAGCAGCTTGACAGGGACGAATGAAAAACTGTTTTTT.

This clone was seen just once. V gene TRBV7-9 combines with J gene TRBJ2-5, with TRBD2 identical over 9 bases. V gave up 3 bases and J gave up 3 bases; unmatched junction bases: 5. Germline V lookup: CDR1 SEHNR, CDR2 FQNEAQ (reference sequence). The CDR3 has 15 residues. The CDR3 sequence: CASSFLSGSKETQYF. The CDR3 DNA follows: TGTGCCAGCAGCTTCCTTAGCGGGAGCAAAGAGACCCAGTACTTC.

The J gene is TRBJ2-3, the V gene TRBV7-2, with D possibly being TRBD1 (6 bases). Germline V lookup: CDR1 SGHTA, CDR2 FQGNSA. This CDR3 spans 14 amino acids. The ends were cut back, 8 bases at V and 0 bases at J, with 12 bases in the middle. The CDR3, as DNA: TGTGCCAGCCGTCAGGGGCATAGCACAGATACGCAGTATTTT. It specifies CASRQGHSTDTQYF.

The CDR3 loop reads CASSFTDRQETQYF. CDR3 nucleotides: TGTGCCAGCAGTTTTACAGATCGCCAAGAGACCCAGTACTTC. V is TRBV28 and J is TRBJ2-5; the D is unclear. Germline CDR1 is MDHEN and CDR2 is SYDVKM. V lost 3 bases to trimming and J lost 1 base, with 9 bases between them. There are 14 residues in the CDR3.